This TCR beta chain appears in the sequencing data of a study of blood T cells in healthy people across ages. The authors ran a second PCR of roughly 6 to 12 cycles using a sample-barcoded 5' primer and a J-beta primer mix. TCRdb reprocessed the 5' RACE reads with MiXCR, giving one entry per CDR3 protein. The sample carries about 730,000 distinct CDR3 sequences, 43% recorded once. The length of the CDR3 is 18 residues. Trimming took 2 bases from V and 4 from J; bases not matched to a gene: 12. Per germline, CDR1 DFQATT and CDR2 SNEGSKA (reference sequence). Sequencing was done on a sample of blood. The sequence was collected from a woman aged 60 to 75 in good health. The chain links TRBV20-1 to TRBJ2-1; the match to TRBD1 covers 12 bases. CDR3 residues: CSARRTGTGGPFYNEQFF. In DNA, the CDR3 is TGCAGTGCTAGACGAACCGGGACAGGGGGCCCATTTTACAATGAGCAGTTCTTC.